The rows below give T cell receptor beta chains drawn from one sample of a study of blood T cells in healthy people across ages. One entry per CDR3 protein, called by TCRdb with MiXCR from the 5' RACE reads. This table holds about 1,800,000 distinct CDR3 sequences, 28% found once. The sequencing sample was made of blood. These receptors were collected from a woman aged 25-40 years in good health. CDR3s include the opening cysteine and the closing phenylalanine or tryptophan. A D gene is named only where the DNA matches it firmly. Part of the rows lack a size; the others show once, few, many or a class for expanded clones.

abundance: few; d_gene: .; v_gene: TRBV29-1; j_gene: TRBJ2-5; CDR3aa: CSVEGGETLTQYF; CDR3nt: TGCAGCGTTGAGGGGGGAGAGACGTTAACCCAGTACTTC
abundance: once; d_gene: .; v_gene: TRBV7-2; j_gene: TRBJ2-4; CDR3aa: CASGLELAIAKTRYF; CDR3nt: TGTGCCAGCGGCTTAGAACTAGCAATCGCAAAGACCCGGTACTTC
abundance: few; d_gene: .; v_gene: TRBV7-7; j_gene: TRBJ2-3; CDR3aa: CASSRTFGGTPDTQYF; CDR3nt: TGTGCCAGCAGCAGAACCTTCGGTGGAACCCCAGATACGCAGTATTTT
abundance: many; d_gene: TRBD2; v_gene: TRBV28; j_gene: TRBJ2-1; CDR3aa: CASTSGTSGGGEQFF; CDR3nt: TGTGCCAGCACCTCCGGGACTAGCGGGGGTGGTGAGCAGTTCTTC
abundance: .; d_gene: .; v_gene: TRBV4-3; j_gene: TRBJ2-7; CDR3aa: CASSHARGEYEQYF; CDR3nt: TGCGCCAGCAGCCATGCCAGGGGAGAGTACGAGCAGTACTTC
abundance: many; d_gene: TRBD1; v_gene: TRBV2; j_gene: TRBJ2-1; CDR3aa: CASRWGQGALRNEQFF; CDR3nt: TGTGCCAGCAGGTGGGGACAGGGGGCGCTTAGGAATGAGCAGTTCTTC
abundance: .; d_gene: .; v_gene: TRBV12-3/TRBV12-4; j_gene: TRBJ2-5; CDR3aa: CASSLRNRPLETQYF; CDR3nt: TGTGCCAGCAGTTTGCGAAATCGCCCGTTGGAGACCCAGTACTTC
abundance: .; d_gene: TRBD2; v_gene: TRBV12-3/TRBV12-4; j_gene: TRBJ2-7; CDR3aa: CASRVNSGSMYF; CDR3nt: TGTGCCAGCAGGGTCAATAGCGGGAGTATGTACTTC
abundance: .; d_gene: .; v_gene: TRBV20-1; j_gene: TRBJ2-7; CDR3aa: CSAREWAPVGSYEQYF; CDR3nt: TGCAGTGCTAGAGAGTGGGCCCCGGTCGGCTCCTACGAGCAGTACTTC
abundance: .; d_gene: TRBD1; v_gene: TRBV29-1; j_gene: TRBJ2-7; CDR3aa: CSVWTGSNEQYF; CDR3nt: TGCAGCGTTTGGACAGGGAGTAACGAGCAGTACTTC
abundance: .; d_gene: TRBD1; v_gene: TRBV29-1; j_gene: TRBJ2-2; CDR3aa: CSVANRQGGTGELFF; CDR3nt: TGCAGCGTCGCGAACCGACAGGGGGGGACCGGGGAGCTGTTTTTT
abundance: .; d_gene: .; v_gene: TRBV4-1; j_gene: TRBJ1-4; CDR3aa: CASSPAGGRGEKRFF; CDR3nt: TGCGCCAGCAGCCCGGCGGGGGGGCGCGGGGAAAAACGGTTTTTT
abundance: .; d_gene: .; v_gene: TRBV27; j_gene: TRBJ1-2; CDR3aa: CASSLGQLSGYTF; CDR3nt: TGTGCCAGCAGTTTAGGACAGTTAAGTGGCTACACCTTC
abundance: few; d_gene: TRBD2; v_gene: TRBV4-3; j_gene: TRBJ2-3; CDR3aa: CASSQMTSGRTTDTQYF; CDR3nt: TGCGCCAGCAGCCAAATGACTAGCGGGAGGACGACAGATACGCAGTATTTT
abundance: .; d_gene: .; v_gene: TRBV5-1; j_gene: TRBJ1-3; CDR3aa: CASSLGTDGNTIYF; CDR3nt: TGCGCCAGCAGCTTGGGTACGGACGGAAACACCATATATTTT
abundance: .; d_gene: .; v_gene: TRBV29-1; j_gene: TRBJ2-3; CDR3aa: CSVETQDTQCF; CDR3nt: TGCAGCGTTGAGACTCAAGATACGCAGTGTTTT
abundance: .; d_gene: TRBD1; v_gene: TRBV2; j_gene: TRBJ1-5; CDR3aa: CASMRDRGINQPQHF; CDR3nt: TGTGCCAGCATGAGAGACAGGGGGATAAATCAGCCCCAGCATTTT
abundance: few; d_gene: TRBD2; v_gene: TRBV25-1; j_gene: TRBJ2-1; CDR3aa: CASSVAGEGYGQFF; CDR3nt: TGTGCCAGCAGTGTAGCGGGAGAGGGCTATGGGCAGTTCTTC
abundance: few; d_gene: TRBD2; v_gene: TRBV11-2; j_gene: TRBJ2-5; CDR3aa: CASSLDGKLPGGGTQYF; CDR3nt: TGTGCCAGCAGCTTAGACGGAAAACTCCCGGGGGGTGGGACCCAGTACTTC
abundance: many; d_gene: .; v_gene: TRBV29-1; j_gene: TRBJ2-7; CDR3aa: CSVELPGRSYEQYF; CDR3nt: TGCAGCGTTGAATTGCCAGGGCGTTCCTACGAGCAGTACTTC
abundance: .; d_gene: .; v_gene: TRBV29-1; j_gene: TRBJ2-3; CDR3aa: CSVEDFDTDTQYF; CDR3nt: TGCAGCGTTGAAGATTTTGACACAGATACGCAGTATTTT
abundance: .; d_gene: TRBD2; v_gene: TRBV4-3; j_gene: TRBJ2-1; CDR3aa: CASSQERGGFYNEQFF; CDR3nt: TGCGCCAGCAGCCAGGAGCGGGGGGGCTTCTACAATGAGCAGTTCTTC
abundance: .; d_gene: .; v_gene: TRBV9; j_gene: TRBJ2-1; CDR3aa: CASSDSTAGNEQFF; CDR3nt: TGTGCCAGCAGCGACTCCACGGCGGGGAATGAGCAGTTCTTC